The 8 T cell receptor beta chains below come from one sample, sequenced in a study of blood T cell repertoires in COVID-19. TCRdb's table, derived via immunoSEQ multiplex PCR, lists solely in-frame clones and lacks some. The sample has fewer than 250,000 clones, 70% to 80% seen once. The sample was peripheral blood. All receptors derive from a woman aged 50 to 60 with acute or convalescent COVID-19.

The J gene is TRBJ2-1, the V gene TRBV7-8, with 7 bases that match TRBD2. The germline V gene encodes CDR1 SGHVS and CDR2 FQNEAQ. With 0 bases clipped from V and 7 bases from J, the junction kept 3 bases outside the gene matches. The CDR3 has 14 residues. The CDR3 bases are TGTGCCAGCAGCTTAGCTCTGGGGGGGAATGAGCAGTTCTTC. Protein product: CASSLALGGNEQFF.

The chain employs TRBV12-3 or TRBV12-4 and TRBJ2-1, with D perhaps TRBD2 (6 bases). V lost 10 bases and J 7 bases, leaving 17 bases between the germline ends. The CDR3 is 13 amino acids. For the CDR3, the DNA is TGTGCCATAGCGCCGGAGGGGCTGAATGAGCAGTTCTTC. Translated: CAIAPEGLNEQFF.

The V gene is TRBV7-2, the J gene TRBJ1-2; 8 bases match TRBD1. The CDR3 contains 15 residues. Germline values: CDR1 SGHTA, CDR2 FQGNSA. The V segment lost 4 bases and the J segment 5 bases; nucleotides outside the gene matches: 9. In DNA form, the CDR3 reads TGTGCCAGCAGCTACAAGACAGGGGAATTATATGGCTACACCTTC. It encodes CASSYKTGELYGYTF.

This clone was seen a single time. The V gene is TRBV28, the J gene TRBJ2-7, with D possibly TRBD2 on 6 matching bases. CDR3 length: 15 amino acids. V was cut by 6 bases and J by 4 bases, with 19 bases left in between. The germline V gene encodes CDR1 MDHEN and CDR2 SYDVKM. In nucleotides, the CDR3 is TGTGCCAGCAGCGACCGGGAGACGGGACTTTACGAGCAGTACTTC. Protein sequence: CASSDRETGLYEQYF.

This chain connects TRBV6-2 or TRBV6-3 to TRBJ2-7; D might be TRBD1 (5 bases). Germline-derived CDR1 and CDR2 are MNHEY and SVGEGT. V dropped 3 bases and J dropped 0 bases, with 6 bases sitting between them. This CDR3 spans 13 amino acids. CDR3 protein: CASSYRGSYEQYF. The CDR3, as DNA: TGTGCCAGCAGTTATAGGGGCTCCTACGAGCAGTACTTC.

A few counts support this clone. The rearrangement joins TRBV18 to TRBJ2-1; 7 nucleotides align to TRBD1. V shed 3 bases, J shed 7 bases, and the junction held 9 bases outside the gene matches. CDR1 KGHSH and CDR2 LQKENI come from the germline V gene. The CDR3 totals 15 residues. The CDR3 region has the DNA TGTGCCAGCTCACCCCAGGGGGTAAGAGGGAATGAGCAGTTCTTC. It encodes CASSPQGVRGNEQFF. The whole variable domain, remainder taken from reference TRBV18 and TRBJ2-1, is NAGVMQNPRHLVRRRGQEARLRCSPMKGHSHVYWYRQLPEEGLKFMVYLQKENIIDESGMPKERFSAEFPKEGPSILRIQQVVRGDSAAYFCASSPQGVRGNEQFFGPGTRLTVL.

The sample holds one count of this clone. V and J are TRBV7-8 and TRBJ1-2; D not resolved. The germline V gene encodes CDR1 SGHVS and CDR2 FQNEAQ. V was cut by 6 bases and J by 7 bases, with 12 bases left in between. The CDR3 is 12 amino acids. The CDR3 DNA sequence: TGTGCCAGCAGGTCGGGGAAGCTTGGCTACACCTTC. Its protein product is CASRSGKLGYTF.

V is TRBV28 and J is TRBJ2-5, with 9 positions matching TRBD2. This CDR3 has 14 amino acids. V trimming: 4 bases; J trimming: 7 bases; junction bases outside the gene matches: 7. The germline CDR1 and CDR2 sequences are MDHEN and SYDVKM. The DNA of the CDR3 is TGTGCCAGCAGTTCGCGGGAGGGATTGGGGACCCAGTACTTC. Amino acid sequence: CASSSREGLGTQYF.